This T cell receptor beta chain appears in the sequencing data of a study of T cells in tuberculosis. Thawed, overnight-rested PBMC were stained with GMM-loaded CD1B tetramer, viability dye and anti-CD3, then sorted. C32 glucose monomycolate from Rhodococcus equi was loaded onto the CD1B tetramers. Profiling relied on immunoSEQ multiplex PCR, and the TCRdb table lists in-frame clones only, not all of them. The table has tens of thousands of clones, roughly 93% seen once. The CDR3 is made up of 16 amino acids. CDR1 is SGHRS and CDR2 is YFSETQ in the germline V gene. V was pared by 0 bases and J by 8 bases, with 9 bases of the junction left unmatched.

The gene calls are TRBV5-1 and TRBJ1-4; 8 bases agree with TRBD1. The sequencing sample was made of CD1b-GMM tetramer-negative cells sorted from PBMCs. The clonotype comes from an adult woman with latent tuberculosis. The CDR3 loop is CASSLERMTGAEKLFF. The CDR3 nucleotides are TGCGCCAGCAGCTTGGAGCGTATGACAGGGGCCGAAAAACTGTTTTTT.